The T cell receptor beta chain under discussion was sequenced for a study of blood T cell repertoires in COVID-19. The repertoire was sequenced with immunoSEQ multiplex PCR; TCRdb's copy has only in-frame clones and lacks some. The sample carries more than 100,000 clones, approximately 90% recorded once. The ends were cut back, 7 bases at V and 2 bases at J, with 9 bases in the middle. CDR1 is MNHEY, CDR2 SVGAGI, per germline. CDR3 length equals 13 residues. Sequences were obtained from peripheral blood. V gene TRBV6-5 combines with J gene TRBJ1-3, with D possibly being TRBD1 (5 bases). This clonotype was sampled from a man in his fifties with active or convalescent COVID-19. The CDR3 reads CASTTGPGNTIYF. In nucleotides, the CDR3 is TGTGCCAGCACTACAGGTCCTGGAAACACCATATATTTT.